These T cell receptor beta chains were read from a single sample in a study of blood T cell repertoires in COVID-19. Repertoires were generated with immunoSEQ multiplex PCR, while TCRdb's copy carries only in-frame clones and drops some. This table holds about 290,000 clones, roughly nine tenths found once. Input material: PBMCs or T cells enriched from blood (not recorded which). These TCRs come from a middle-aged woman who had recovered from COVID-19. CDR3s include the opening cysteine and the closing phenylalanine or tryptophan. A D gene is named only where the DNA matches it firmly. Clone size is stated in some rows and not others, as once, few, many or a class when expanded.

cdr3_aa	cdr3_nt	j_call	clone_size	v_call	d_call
CASSPDYFNEQFF	TGTGCCAGCTCACCGGACTATTTCAATGAGCAGTTCTTC	TRBJ2-1	-	TRBV18	-
CASSSAALAGVTTDTQYF	TGCGCCAGCAGCTCGGCAGCACTAGCGGGGGTGACCACAGATACGCAGTATTTT	TRBJ2-3	-	TRBV5-1	TRBD2
CASSVAGSDTQYF	TGTGCCAGCAGCGTAGCCGGGTCAGATACGCAGTATTTT	TRBJ2-3	-	TRBV9	-
CASSQVVLNYGYTF	TGTGCCAGCAGCCAAGTTGTACTTAACTATGGCTACACCTTC	TRBJ1-2	once	TRBV4-2	-
CASSQEGNTIYF	TGCGCCAGCAGCCAGGAGGGAAACACCATATATTTT	TRBJ1-3	few	TRBV4-1	-
CASSYLARNTEAFF	TGTGCCAGCAGTTACTTAGCCAGGAACACTGAAGCTTTCTTT	TRBJ1-1	-	TRBV6-2/TRBV6-3	-
CASTPEGGRGDYGYTF	TGTGCCAGCACACCTGAGGGGGGGCGAGGTGACTATGGCTACACCTTC	TRBJ1-2	-	TRBV27	-
CASSMTAVASNQPQHF	TGTGCCAGTAGTATGACGGCAGTAGCCAGCAATCAGCCCCAGCATTTT	TRBJ1-5	-	TRBV19	-
CASSRGGSYEQYF	TGTGCCAGCAGCCGGGGGGGTTCCTACGAGCAGTACTTC	TRBJ2-7	-	TRBV9	TRBD2
CASGHSGVSDYGYTF	TGTGCCAGCGGTCACTCGGGGGTATCAGACTATGGCTACACCTTC	TRBJ1-2	few	TRBV3-1/TRBV3-2	-
CASSLLQGVDEQYF	TGTGCCAGCAGCCTACTTCAGGGTGTCGACGAGCAGTACTTC	TRBJ2-7	-	TRBV2	-
CASSFLAGANTGELFF	TGCGCCAGCAGCTTCCTAGCGGGGGCGAACACCGGGGAGCTGTTTTTT	TRBJ2-2	-	TRBV5-1	TRBD2
CASRVQGGNTEAFF	TGTGCCAGCAGGGTCCAGGGTGGGAACACTGAAGCTTTCTTT	TRBJ1-1	-	TRBV6-5	-
CASSDGAGAWQETQYF	TGCGCCAGCAGCGATGGTGCGGGAGCATGGCAAGAGACCCAGTACTTC	TRBJ2-5	-	TRBV5-1	TRBD2
CAWSWRGSSQYF	TGTGCCTGGAGTTGGAGGGGTTCGTCGCAGTACTTC	TRBJ2-7	few	TRBV30	-
CAWSVSGYGYTF	TGTGCCTGGAGTGTTTCCGGGTATGGCTACACCTTC	TRBJ1-2	-	TRBV30	-
CASSWDRETDTQYF	TGTGCCAGCAGCTGGGACAGGGAAACAGATACGCAGTATTTT	TRBJ2-3	-	TRBV5-5	TRBD1
CASSQDGGGYTF	TGTGCCAGCAGCCAAGATGGAGGTGGCTACACCTTC	TRBJ1-2	-	TRBV3-1/TRBV3-2	-
CASRGGTSSGNTIYF	TGCGCCAGCAGGGGAGGGACCAGCTCTGGAAACACCATATATTTT	TRBJ1-3	-	TRBV5-1	-
CASRPDRGGNSPLHF	TGTGCCAGCAGGCCAGACAGGGGGGGTAATTCACCCCTCCACTTT	TRBJ1-6	-	TRBV6-4	TRBD1
CSVEWAGGVTDTQYF	TGCAGCGTTGAGTGGGCGGGGGGGGTCACAGATACGCAGTATTTT	TRBJ2-3	-	TRBV29-1	TRBD2
CASSQEGTETDTQYF	TGCGCCAGCAGCCAAGAAGGAACAGAAACAGATACGCAGTATTTT	TRBJ2-3	once	TRBV4-3	-
CASSHTPGQGRYEQYF	TGTGCCAGCAGTCATACCCCGGGACAGGGGCGATACGAGCAGTACTTC	TRBJ2-7	-	TRBV11-1	TRBD1
CAWSGGVYGYTF	TGTGCCTGGAGTGGGGGGGTATATGGCTACACCTTC	TRBJ1-2	-	TRBV30	-
CAWNRVRDSPLHF	TGTGCCTGGAACAGGGTACGGGATTCACCCCTCCACTTT	TRBJ1-6	-	TRBV30	-
CAISEEVYGYTF	TGTGCCATCAGCGAAGAGGTGTATGGCTACACCTTC	TRBJ1-2	once	TRBV10-3	-
CASSLTRVSYTF	TGTGCCAGCAGCTTAACGAGGGTTAGCTACACCTTC	TRBJ1-2	-	TRBV7-9	-
CASSLAVLTDTQYF	TGCGCCAGCAGCTTGGCCGTCTTGACAGATACGCAGTATTTT	TRBJ2-3	-	TRBV5-1	-
CASSPGQDPRRAFF	TGTGCCAGCAGTCCCGGACAGGACCCGCGAAGGGCTTTCTTT	TRBJ1-1	-	TRBV28	TRBD1
CASSEARTTEAFF	TGTGCCAGCAGTGAAGCTAGGACAACTGAAGCTTTCTTT	TRBJ1-1	-	TRBV2	-
CASSPSGVLGSPLHF	TGTGCCAGCTCACCGTCAGGGGTATTGGGCTCACCCCTCCACTTT	TRBJ1-6	-	TRBV18	-
CASSELSATNEKLFF	TGTGCCAGCAGTGAACTAAGTGCAACTAATGAAAAACTGTTTTTT	TRBJ1-4	-	TRBV6-1	-
CASSQAGLAVYNEQFF	TGTGCCAGCAGCCAAGCGGGACTAGCGGTTTACAATGAGCAGTTCTTC	TRBJ2-1	-	TRBV4-2	TRBD2
CSVAQGYEQYF	TGCAGCGTTGCACAGGGCTACGAGCAGTACTTC	TRBJ2-7	-	TRBV29-1	-
CASSPEGEETQYF	TGTGCCAGCAGCCCAGAGGGCGAGGAGACCCAGTACTTC	TRBJ2-5	-	TRBV7-9	-
CASSDGTGTDTQYF	TGTGCCAGCTCAGATGGTACGGGGACAGATACGCAGTATTTT	TRBJ2-3	-	TRBV18	-
CATGTSGGHGDTQYF	TGTGCCACAGGGACTAGCGGGGGCCATGGGGATACGCAGTATTTT	TRBJ2-3	-	TRBV10-3	TRBD2
CASSFLYSSYEQYF	TGTGCCAGCAGCTTCCTTTACAGCTCCTACGAGCAGTACTTC	TRBJ2-7	-	TRBV11-2	-
CASSSLGTQTYNEQFF	TGTGCCAGCAGCTCTTTAGGGACTCAAACATACAATGAGCAGTTCTTC	TRBJ2-1	-	TRBV7-6	-
CASRGQGQRNTEAFF	TGTGCCAGCAGGGGTCAAGGACAGCGGAACACTGAAGCTTTCTTT	TRBJ1-1	-	TRBV25-1	-